This T cell receptor (beta chain) was found in a study of Ad26.COV2.S vaccination and SARS-CoV-2 variants. TCRdb's table, derived via immunoSEQ multiplex PCR, lists solely in-frame clones and lacks some. The repertoire consists of approximately 340,000 clones, with about 90% occurring once and the leading ten covering 3.9%. V lost 1 base, J lost 6 bases, and 9 bases lay in between. Germline assignment: CDR1 SGHAT and CDR2 FQNNGV. The CDR3 is 14 residues long. This clonotype was sampled from a human donor who had recovered from COVID-19. This specimen consisted of peripheral blood, obtained after recovery from COVID-19. The gene calls are TRBV11-2 and TRBJ1-4; D is undetermined. The CDR3: CASSLAGRHEKLFF. For the CDR3, the DNA is TGTGCCAGCAGCTTAGCTGGGAGGCATGAAAAACTGTTTTTT.